This TCR beta chain was captured in a study of lymphopenia after photon versus proton radiotherapy (dated by TCRdb to between 2017 and 2020). Turning to the overall study: The immunological effects of photon versus proton radiation therapy were compared in patients with gastrointestinal tumors who developed high-grade lymphopenia. The roughly 20 patients in the cohort had gastrointestinal tumors, were treated with either photon or proton therapy, and subsequently developed lymphopenia. The study aimed to characterize how the two radiation modalities differ in their impact on the immune system. Results and caveats for the whole study, not just this receptor: After the lymphocyte count nadir, repertoires from photon-treated patients showed oligoclonal expansion, particularly of CD8+ Temra cells, and this expansion drove the decline in diversity. The survival association was examined only in patients who died, and the authors described better survival with proton therapy as a possibility, not as a demonstrated result. During treatment, patients who received photon therapy lost naive T cells and TCR diversity and gained effector/memory populations, whereas patients who received proton therapy remained relatively stable. Across the cohort, a larger post-nadir drop in TCR diversity was inversely correlated with overall survival time among patients who died.

With regard to this clone: Its cognate antigen has yet to be identified. No base quality information exists; no much larger clone differs at one position.

For this chain, trimming is 6 bases at the V end and 4 bases at the J end, and the number of junction bases without a gene match is 7. The germline V gene (reference sequence) gives CDR1 as LNHDA and CDR2 as SQIVND. Inclusive of the bounding cysteine and phenylalanine, the CDR3 is 14 residues long. Of the read, only the CDR3 DNA is kept; its 42 bases are in frame from base 1. Library method: the immunoSEQ multiplex PCR assay. Alongside multiparametric flow cytometry, deep sequencing of rearranged TCR beta loci was used to profile the T cell repertoires. Here the immuneACCESS table is served through TCRdb, limited to in-frame sequences with V and J called. Missing clones are a known gap in these copies; in checked studies unresolved V genes cover under half, and the rest lacks a known reason. In this sample the table shows 55,000 to 85,000 clones, about nine tenths of which occur a single time. Of the sample, 2.2% is held by the ten largest clones.

The rearranged segments are TRBV19 and TRBJ1-2; 8 central bases correspond to TRBD1. This sample comprised peripheral blood, obtained from a patient treated with photon-based radiotherapy. The TCR was taken from a woman between 40 and 55 years old with cholangiocarcinoma. The nucleotide sequence is given as TGTGCCAGTAGGGGGACAGGCTCTTCCTATGGCTACACCTTC. Translated, this is CASRGTGSSYGYTF.